This T cell receptor beta chain was obtained from a study of T-cell memory formation after mild COVID-19. Turning to the study itself: Among the donors, TCR clusters were largely specific to each donor.

This clonotype occurred a few times. TCRdb re-derived calls from the 5' RACE reads in MiXCR, one entry per CDR3 protein. Of around 200,000 distinct CDR3 sequences listed, 20% to 25% are singletons. The sequencing sample was made of PBMCs or a T cell subset sorted from them (not recorded which). This clonotype was sampled from an adult woman who had mild COVID-19 (a few samples of this study predate the infection). Cell type and time point are not known.

This chain's CDR3 is CSAKSEASPRQLEETQYF. The CDR3 nucleotides read TGCAGTGCTAAGTCGGAGGCTAGCCCCCGTCAATTGGAAGAGACCCAGTACTTC. The chain employs TRBV20-1 and TRBJ2-5; TRBD2 might be the D (5 bases). CDR3 size: 18 residues. Germline-derived CDR1 and CDR2 are DFQATT and SNEGSKA (reference sequence). V was trimmed by 4 bases and J by 3 bases, leaving 27 bases between them.